These T cell receptor beta chains were read from a single sample in a study of cytomegalovirus exposure and HLA in healthy donors. Generated by immunoSEQ multiplex PCR, the TCRdb table keeps only in-frame clones and is missing some. The sample features about 67,000 clones, with roughly 15% in its top ten. The sequencing input was PBMCs. These receptors were collected from a boy between 10 and 17 years old in good health and CMV-seronegative. The CDR3 runs from the conserved cysteine through the conserved F or W. The D gene is left open where the match is weak.

v_call	d_call	j_call	cdr3_nt	cdr3_aa
TRBV5-8	NA	TRBJ1-2	TGTGCCAGCAGTCGGGAGTATGGCTACACCTTC	CASSREYGYTF
TRBV19	TRBD1	TRBJ1-5	TGTGCCAGTAGACGGGACAGGGGGCATGATCAGCCCCAGCATTTT	CASRRDRGHDQPQHF
TRBV7-2	NA	TRBJ1-3	TGTGCCAGCAGCTTAGTAGGTAGCAGCCACCATCGCTCTGGAAACACCATATATTTT	CASSLVGSSHHRSGNTIYF
TRBV27	NA	TRBJ1-6	TGTGCCAGCAGTCCCAGGGGAGACTCACCCCTCCACTTT	CASSPRGDSPLHF
TRBV29-1	TRBD1	TRBJ1-1	TGCAGCGTTGATAAGACGGGACAGCGCACTGAAGCTTTCTTT	CSVDKTGQRTEAFF
TRBV6-6	NA	TRBJ1-2	TGTGCCAGCAGTCTCGGACAGTGGCAATTTAACTATGGCTACACCTTC	CASSLGQWQFNYGYTF
TRBV4-2	TRBD1	TRBJ1-1	TGTGCCAGCAGCCTGGGACAGTCGAACACTGAAGCTTTCTTT	CASSLGQSNTEAFF
TRBV5-5	TRBD1	TRBJ2-7	TGTGCCAGCAGCTTGGGGACAGGGCGCGGAATTTCCTACGAGCAGTACTTC	CASSLGTGRGISYEQYF
TRBV19	NA	TRBJ1-2	TGTGCCAGTACCAACCTCTGGAACATTGCGGGGGGCGCGGCCTATGGCTACACCTTC	CASTNLWNIAGGAAYGYTF
TRBV7-9	TRBD2	TRBJ2-1	TGTGCCAGCAGGGATAGCGGGAGGGGAGGGAATGAGCAGTTCTTC	CASRDSGRGGNEQFF
TRBV5-1	NA	TRBJ1-2	TGCGCCAGCAGCGCGACAGGCTCTAACTATGGCTACACCTTC	CASSATGSNYGYTF
TRBV13	NA	TRBJ1-4	TGTGCCAGCAGCCCCCGAAAGGCTGGGAGTGAAAAACTGTTTTTT	CASSPRKAGSEKLFF
TRBV30	NA	TRBJ1-6	TGTGCCTGGGAGAGCTCCTATAATTCACCCCTCCACTTT	CAWESSYNSPLHF
TRBV27	TRBD1	TRBJ1-5	TGTGCCAGCAGTCCTATAGGGGGCAGCAATCAGCCCCAGCATTTT	CASSPIGGSNQPQHF
TRBV11-1	NA	TRBJ2-5	TGTGCCAGCAGCAGACAGAACCAAGAGACCCAGTACTTC	CASSRQNQETQYF
TRBV18	NA	TRBJ1-5	TGTGCCAGCTCCCCTGCCGGGTTTAGCAATCAGCCCCAGCATTTT	CASSPAGFSNQPQHF
TRBV10-2	NA	TRBJ2-7	TGCGCCAGCAGGGTTAGCGAACTCTTAGCCTACGAGCAGTACTTC	CASRVSELLAYEQYF
TRBV6-6	NA	TRBJ2-1	TGTGCCAGCAGTTACTACAGGGCCAATGAGCAGTTCTTC	CASSYYRANEQFF
TRBV11-2	TRBD1	TRBJ2-5	TGTGCCAGCAGCAGGGACAGGTTCGTTGAGACCCAGTACTTC	CASSRDRFVETQYF
TRBV12-5	TRBD1	TRBJ1-2	TGTGCTAGTGGTTTAGGACAGGCGAGGTTTTCGGGCTACACCTTC	CASGLGQARFSGYTF
TRBV9	TRBD2	TRBJ2-1	TGTGCCAGCAGCGTTAGCGGGGGGGCGGCCAATGAGCAGTTCTTC	CASSVSGGAANEQFF
TRBV27	TRBD1	TRBJ2-7	TGTGCCAGCAGTCGTGGGGACAGGGCCTCGGGGGGAGAGCAGTACTTC	CASSRGDRASGGEQYF
TRBV2	TRBD1	TRBJ1-1	TGTGCCGGAGAAATCGGACAGGGGTGGACAGGGGGAGCTTTCTTT	CAGEIGQGWTGGAFF
TRBV5-4	NA	TRBJ1-4	TGTGCCAGCAGCCGCGGCGGGGGCGGTGAAAAACTGTTTTTT	CASSRGGGGEKLFF